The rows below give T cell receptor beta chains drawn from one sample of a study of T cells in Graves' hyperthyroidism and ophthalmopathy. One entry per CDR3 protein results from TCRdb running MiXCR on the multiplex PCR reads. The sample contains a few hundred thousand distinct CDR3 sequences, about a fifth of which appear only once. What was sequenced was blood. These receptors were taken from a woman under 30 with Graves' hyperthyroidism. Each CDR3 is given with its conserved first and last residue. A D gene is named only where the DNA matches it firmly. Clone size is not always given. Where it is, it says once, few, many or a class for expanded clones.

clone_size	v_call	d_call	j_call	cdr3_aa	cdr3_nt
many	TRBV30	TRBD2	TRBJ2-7	CAWKGTRDEQYF	TGTGCCTGGAAAGGGACTAGGGACGAGCAGTACTTC
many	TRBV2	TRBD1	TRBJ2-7	CASSVPTGIPYEQYF	TGTGCCAGCAGTGTCCCGACAGGGATCCCCTACGAGCAGTACTTC
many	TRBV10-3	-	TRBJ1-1	CAISESQGRVNTEAFF	TGTGCCATCAGTGAGTCGCAAGGCAGGGTGAACACTGAAGCTTTCTTT
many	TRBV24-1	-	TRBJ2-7	CATSDSTGDYEQYF	TGTGCCACCAGTGATTCGACAGGAGACTACGAGCAGTACTTC
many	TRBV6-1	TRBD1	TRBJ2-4	CASSEEGTGISKNIQYF	TGTGCCAGCAGTGAAGAAGGGACAGGGATCAGCAAAAACATTCAGTACTTC
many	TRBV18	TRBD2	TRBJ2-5	CASSPSGKETQYF	TGTGCCAGCTCACCAAGCGGGAAAGAGACCCAGTACTTC
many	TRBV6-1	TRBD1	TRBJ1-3	CASVGQADSGNTIYF	TGTGCCAGCGTGGGACAGGCCGACTCTGGAAACACCATATATTTT
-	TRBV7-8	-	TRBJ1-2	CASSFSTASYGYTF	TGTGCCAGCAGCTTCTCGACAGCATCCTATGGCTACACCTTC
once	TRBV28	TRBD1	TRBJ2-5	CASRQGRMQETQYF	TGTGCCAGCCGACAGGGACGGATGCAAGAGACCCAGTACTTC
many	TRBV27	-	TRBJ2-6	CASSPVSGANVLTF	TGTGCCAGCAGTCCGGTCTCTGGGGCCAACGTCCTGACTTTC
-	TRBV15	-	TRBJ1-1	CAVLVAPSTEAFF	TGTGCCGTCCTTGTGGCACCTTCCACTGAAGCTTTCTTT
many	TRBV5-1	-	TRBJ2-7	CASSPFGSLTSSSYEQYF	TGCGCCAGCAGCCCCTTCGGGTCGTTGACCTCTAGCTCCTACGAGCAGTACTTC
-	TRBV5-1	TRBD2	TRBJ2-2	CASSPIAGAGTGELFF	TGCGCCAGCAGCCCGATAGCGGGGGCCGGAACCGGGGAGCTGTTTTTT
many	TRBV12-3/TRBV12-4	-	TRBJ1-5	CASRQRGAGNQPQHF	TGTGCCAGCAGACAGAGGGGGGCAGGGAATCAGCCCCAGCATTTT
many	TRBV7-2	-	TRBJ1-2	CASSLGTYGYTF	TGTGCCAGCAGCTTAGGTACCTATGGCTACACCTTC
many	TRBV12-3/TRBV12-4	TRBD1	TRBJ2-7	CASSQGQGPYYEQYF	TGTGCCAGCAGCCAGGGACAGGGGCCTTACTACGAGCAGTACTTC
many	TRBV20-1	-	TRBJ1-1	CSALGWDTEAFF	TGCAGTGCTCTGGGGTGGGACACTGAAGCTTTCTTT
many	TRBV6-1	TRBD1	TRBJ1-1	CASGEGQKAFF	TGTGCCAGCGGGGAGGGACAGAAAGCTTTCTTT
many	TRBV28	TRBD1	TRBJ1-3	CASTNRGAIYF	TGTGCCAGCACAAACAGGGGTGCCATATATTTT
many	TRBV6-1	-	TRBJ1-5	CASLAAGWSNQPQHF	TGTGCCAGCCTGGCTGCGGGCTGGAGCAATCAGCCCCAGCATTTT
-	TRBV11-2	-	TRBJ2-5	CASSPRQQETQYF	TGTGCCAGCAGCCCCCGACAGCAAGAGACCCAGTACTTC
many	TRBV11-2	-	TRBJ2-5	CASSRDGWETQYF	TGTGCCAGCAGTCGGGACGGATGGGAGACCCAGTACTTC
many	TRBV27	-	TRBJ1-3	CASKEGIAGNTIYF	TGTGCCAGCAAGGAGGGAATCGCTGGAAACACCATATATTTT
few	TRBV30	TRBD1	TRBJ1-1	CAWSVNTGGKMNTEAFF	TGTGCCTGGAGTGTAAATACAGGGGGGAAAATGAACACTGAAGCTTTCTTT
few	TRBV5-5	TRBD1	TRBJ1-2	CASSSFRDRGGGYTF	TGTGCCAGCAGCTCGTTCCGGGACAGAGGCGGCGGCTACACCTTC
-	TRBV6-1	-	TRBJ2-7	CASDRSNEQYF	TGTGCCAGCGACAGGTCCAACGAGCAGTACTTC
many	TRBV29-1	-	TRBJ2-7	CSVGVRSYEQYF	TGCAGCGTTGGAGTCAGGTCCTACGAGCAGTACTTC
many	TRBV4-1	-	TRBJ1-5	CASSLGGGGGQPQHF	TGCGCCAGCAGCCTAGGGGGGGGCGGAGGTCAGCCCCAGCATTTT
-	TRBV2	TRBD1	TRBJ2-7	CASRDRTGDDVQDF	TGTGCCAGCAGGGATCGGACAGGGGACGACGTGCAGGACTTC
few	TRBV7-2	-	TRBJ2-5	CASSNPYRTVQETQYF	TGTGCCAGCAGCAACCCGTACCGGACAGTCCAAGAGACCCAGTACTTC
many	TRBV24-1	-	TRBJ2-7	CATSDLYGGYERYF	TGTGCCACCAGTGATTTGTATGGAGGTTACGAGCGGTACTTC
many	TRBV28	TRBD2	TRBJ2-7	CASSTPGLGTYEQYF	TGTGCCAGCAGTACCCCGGGACTAGGGACCTACGAGCAGTACTTC
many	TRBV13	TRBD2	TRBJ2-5	CASSSGLAADHQETQYF	TGTGCCAGCAGCTCCGGACTAGCAGCCGACCACCAAGAGACCCAGTACTTC
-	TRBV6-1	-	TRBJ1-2	CASSLRVQGANYGYTF	TGTGCCAGCAGTCTGCGCGTACAGGGAGCTAACTATGGCTACACCTTC
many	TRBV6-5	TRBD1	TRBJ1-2	CASSGTGAGDGYTF	TGTGCCAGCAGCGGGACAGGGGCGGGAGATGGCTACACCTTC
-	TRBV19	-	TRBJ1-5	CASNPALGQPQHF	TGTGCCAGTAACCCGGCCCTGGGACAGCCCCAGCATTTT
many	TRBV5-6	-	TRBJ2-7	CASSLPWQGTYEQYF	TGTGCCAGCAGCTTGCCATGGCAGGGCACCTACGAGCAGTACTTC
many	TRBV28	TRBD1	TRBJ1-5	CASSATGGGNQPQHF	TGTGCCAGCAGTGCGACAGGGGGCGGCAATCAGCCCCAGCATTTT
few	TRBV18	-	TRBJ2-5	CASSPDDSRPQYF	TGTGCCAGCTCACCGGACGACTCGAGGCCCCAGTACTTC
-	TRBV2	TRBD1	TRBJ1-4	CAASRDRDDEKLFF	TGTGCCGCGAGCCGGGACAGGGATGATGAAAAACTGTTTTTT
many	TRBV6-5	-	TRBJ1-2	CASSYGGNANYGYTF	TGTGCCAGCAGTTATGGGGGCAATGCTAACTATGGCTACACCTTC